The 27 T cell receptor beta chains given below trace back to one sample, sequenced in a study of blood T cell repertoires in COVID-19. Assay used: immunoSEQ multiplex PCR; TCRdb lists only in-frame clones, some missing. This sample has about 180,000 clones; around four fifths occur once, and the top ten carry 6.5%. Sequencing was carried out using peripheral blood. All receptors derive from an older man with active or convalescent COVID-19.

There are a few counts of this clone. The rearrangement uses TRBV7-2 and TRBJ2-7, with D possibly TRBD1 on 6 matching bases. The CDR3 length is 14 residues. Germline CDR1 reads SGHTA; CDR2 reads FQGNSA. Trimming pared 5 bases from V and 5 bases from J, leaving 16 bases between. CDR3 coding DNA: TGTGCCAGCAGCCAAGACAGGACCTCGGACGAGCAGTACTTC. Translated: CASSQDRTSDEQYF.

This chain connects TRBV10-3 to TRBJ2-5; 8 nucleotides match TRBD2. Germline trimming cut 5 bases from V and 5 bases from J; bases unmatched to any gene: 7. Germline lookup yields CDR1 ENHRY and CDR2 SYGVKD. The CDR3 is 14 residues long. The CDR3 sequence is CAISTGGAGETQYF. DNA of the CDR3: TGTGCCATCAGTACCGGGGGGGCGGGGGAGACCCAGTACTTC.

CDR3 sequence (DNA): TGTGCCAGCAGAACAGAGGGCACTGAAGCTTTCTTT. Amino acid sequence: CASRTEGTEAFF. This chain joins TRBV2 and TRBJ1-1; D unresolved. This CDR3 is built from 12 residues. Germline CDR1 and CDR2: SNHLY and FYNNEI. Deletions cut 6 bases from V and 4 bases from J, with 9 bases between.

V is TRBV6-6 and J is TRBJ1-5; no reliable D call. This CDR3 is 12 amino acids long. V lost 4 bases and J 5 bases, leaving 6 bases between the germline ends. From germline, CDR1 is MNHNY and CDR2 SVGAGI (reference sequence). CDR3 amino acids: CASSSQDQPQHF. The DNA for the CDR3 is TGTGCCAGCAGTTCCCAGGATCAGCCCCAGCATTTT.

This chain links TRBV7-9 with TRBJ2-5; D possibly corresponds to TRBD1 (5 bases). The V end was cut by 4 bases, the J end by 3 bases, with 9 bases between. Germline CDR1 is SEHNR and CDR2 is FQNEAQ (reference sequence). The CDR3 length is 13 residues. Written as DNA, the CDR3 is TGTGCCAGCAGCTCAGACAGTAAAGAGACCCAGTACTTC. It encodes CASSSDSKETQYF. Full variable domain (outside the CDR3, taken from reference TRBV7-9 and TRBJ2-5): DTGVSQNPRHKITKRGQNVTFRCDPISEHNRLYWYRQTLGQGPEFLTYFQNEAQLEKSRLLSDRFSAERPKGSFSTLEIQRTEQGDSAMYLCASSSDSKETQYFGPGTRLLVL.

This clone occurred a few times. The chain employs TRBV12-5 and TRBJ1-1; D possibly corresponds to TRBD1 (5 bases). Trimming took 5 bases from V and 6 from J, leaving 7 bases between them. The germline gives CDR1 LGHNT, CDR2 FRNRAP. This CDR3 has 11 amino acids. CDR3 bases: TGTGCTAGTGGTGCAGGGTCTGAAGCTTTCTTT. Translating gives CASGAGSEAFF. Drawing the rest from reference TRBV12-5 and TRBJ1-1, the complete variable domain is DARVTQTPRHKVTEMGQEVTMRCQPILGHNTVFWYRQTMMQGLELLAYFRNRAPLDDSGMPKDRFSAEMPDATLATLKIQPSEPRDSAVYFCASGAGSEAFFGQGTRLTVV.

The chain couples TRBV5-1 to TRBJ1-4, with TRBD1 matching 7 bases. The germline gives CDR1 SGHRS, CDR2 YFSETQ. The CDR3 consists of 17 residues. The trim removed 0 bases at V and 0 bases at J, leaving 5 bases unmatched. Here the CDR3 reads CASSLAGDSTTNEKLFF. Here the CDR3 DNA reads TGCGCCAGCAGCTTGGCCGGGGACAGCACAACTAATGAAAAACTGTTTTTT.

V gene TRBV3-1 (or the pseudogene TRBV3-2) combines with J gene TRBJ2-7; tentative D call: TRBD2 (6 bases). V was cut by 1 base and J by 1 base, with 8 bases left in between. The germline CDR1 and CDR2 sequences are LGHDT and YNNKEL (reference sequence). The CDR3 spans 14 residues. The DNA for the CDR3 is TGTGCCAGCAGCCAAGGACTAGAGTCCTACGAGCAGTACTTC. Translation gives CASSQGLESYEQYF.

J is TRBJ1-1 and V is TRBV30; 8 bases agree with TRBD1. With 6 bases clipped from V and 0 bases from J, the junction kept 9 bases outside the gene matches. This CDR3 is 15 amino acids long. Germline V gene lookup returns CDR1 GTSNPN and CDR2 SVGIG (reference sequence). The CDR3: CACQGAGDMNTEAFF. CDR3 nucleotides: TGTGCCTGTCAGGGGGCAGGCGACATGAACACTGAAGCTTTCTTT.

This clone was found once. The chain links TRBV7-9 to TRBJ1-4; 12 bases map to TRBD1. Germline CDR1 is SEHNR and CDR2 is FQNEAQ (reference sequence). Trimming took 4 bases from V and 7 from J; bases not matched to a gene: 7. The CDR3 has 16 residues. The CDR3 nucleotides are TGTGCCAGCAGCTCGGGACAGGGGGCGCCGTCTGAAAAACTGTTTTTT. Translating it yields CASSSGQGAPSEKLFF.

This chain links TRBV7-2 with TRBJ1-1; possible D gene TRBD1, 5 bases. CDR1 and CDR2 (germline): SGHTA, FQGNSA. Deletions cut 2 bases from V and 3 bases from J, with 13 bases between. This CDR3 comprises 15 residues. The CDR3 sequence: CASSLITGGDTEAFF. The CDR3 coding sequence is TGTGCCAGCAGCTTAATAACGGGGGGAGACACTGAAGCTTTCTTT. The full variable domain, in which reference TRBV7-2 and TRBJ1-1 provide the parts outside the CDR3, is GAGVSQSPSNKVTEKGKDVELRCDPISGHTALYWYRQSLGQGLEFLIYFQGNSAPDKSGLPSDRFSAERTGGSVSTLTIQRTQQEDSAVYLCASSLITGGDTEAFFGQGTRLTVV.

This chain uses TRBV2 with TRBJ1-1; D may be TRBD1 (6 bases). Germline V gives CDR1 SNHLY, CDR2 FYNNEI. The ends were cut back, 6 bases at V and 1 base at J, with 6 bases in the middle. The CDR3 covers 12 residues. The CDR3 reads CASRQGNTEAFF. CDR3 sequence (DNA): TGTGCCAGCAGACAGGGGAACACTGAAGCTTTCTTT.

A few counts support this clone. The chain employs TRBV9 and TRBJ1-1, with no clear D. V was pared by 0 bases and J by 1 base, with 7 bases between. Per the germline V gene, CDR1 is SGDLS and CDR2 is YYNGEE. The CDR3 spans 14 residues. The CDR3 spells CASSVGDKNTEAFF. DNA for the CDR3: TGTGCCAGCAGCGTAGGAGACAAGAACACTGAAGCTTTCTTT.

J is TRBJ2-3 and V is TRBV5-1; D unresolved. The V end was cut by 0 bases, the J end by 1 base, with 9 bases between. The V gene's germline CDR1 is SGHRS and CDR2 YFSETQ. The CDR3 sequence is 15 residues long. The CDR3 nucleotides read TGCGCCAGCAGCTTGGCCGAAACTGGCACAGATACGCAGTATTTT. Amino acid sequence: CASSLAETGTDTQYF.

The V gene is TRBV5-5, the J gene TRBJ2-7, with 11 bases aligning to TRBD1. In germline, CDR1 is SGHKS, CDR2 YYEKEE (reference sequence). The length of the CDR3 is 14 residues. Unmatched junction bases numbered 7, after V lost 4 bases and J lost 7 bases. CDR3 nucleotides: TGTGCCAGCAGCGCTGCGGACAGGGGGCGAGAGCAGTACTTC. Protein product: CASSAADRGREQYF.

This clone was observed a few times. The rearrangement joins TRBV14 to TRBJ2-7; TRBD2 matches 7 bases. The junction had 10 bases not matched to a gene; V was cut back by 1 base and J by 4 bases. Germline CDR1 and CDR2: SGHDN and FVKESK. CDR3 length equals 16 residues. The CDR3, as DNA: TGTGCCAGCAGCCAAGCATCCGGGACTATCAGTTACGAGCAGTACTTC. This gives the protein CASSQASGTISYEQYF.

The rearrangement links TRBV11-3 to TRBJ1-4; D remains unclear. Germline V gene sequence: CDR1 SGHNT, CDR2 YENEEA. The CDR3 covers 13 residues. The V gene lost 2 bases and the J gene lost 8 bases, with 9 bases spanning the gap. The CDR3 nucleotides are TGTGCCAGCAGCTTAAAACACCCAGAAAAACTGTTTTTT. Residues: CASSLKHPEKLFF.

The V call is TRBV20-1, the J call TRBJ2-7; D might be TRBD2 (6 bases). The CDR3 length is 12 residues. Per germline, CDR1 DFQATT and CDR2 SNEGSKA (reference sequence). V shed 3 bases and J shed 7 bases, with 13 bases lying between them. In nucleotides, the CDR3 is TGCAGTGCTAGTCTGCCCGCGGGGGAGCAGTACTTC. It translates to CSASLPAGEQYF.

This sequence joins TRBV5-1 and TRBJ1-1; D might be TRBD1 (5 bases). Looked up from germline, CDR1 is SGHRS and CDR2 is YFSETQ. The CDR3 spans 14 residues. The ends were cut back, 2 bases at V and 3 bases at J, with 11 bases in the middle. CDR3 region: CASSFAGGDTEAFF. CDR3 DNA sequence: TGCGCCAGCAGCTTCGCGGGAGGGGACACTGAAGCTTTCTTT.

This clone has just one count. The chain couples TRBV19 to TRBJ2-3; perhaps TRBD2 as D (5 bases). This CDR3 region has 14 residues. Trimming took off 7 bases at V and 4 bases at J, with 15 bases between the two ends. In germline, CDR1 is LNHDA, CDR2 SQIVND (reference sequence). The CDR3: CASTPNNGADTQYF. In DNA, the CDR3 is TGTGCCAGTACTCCTAATAACGGGGCAGATACGCAGTATTTT. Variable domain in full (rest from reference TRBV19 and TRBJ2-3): DGGITQSPKYLFRKEGQNVTLSCEQNLNHDAMYWYRQDPGQGLRLIYYSQIVNDFQKGDIAEGYSVSREKKESFPLTVTSAQKNPTAFYLCASTPNNGADTQYFGPGTRLTVL.

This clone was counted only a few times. As DNA, the CDR3 is TGTGCCAGTAGTATACGGGGGGACTCCTACGAGCAGTACTTC. The encoded protein is CASSIRGDSYEQYF. V is TRBV19 and J is TRBJ2-7; 7 bases are shared with TRBD2. CDR3 size: 14 residues. Germline CDR1 and CDR2: LNHDA and SQIVND (reference sequence). The V and J ends lost 2 bases and 0 bases, in that order; junction bases with no gene match: 1.

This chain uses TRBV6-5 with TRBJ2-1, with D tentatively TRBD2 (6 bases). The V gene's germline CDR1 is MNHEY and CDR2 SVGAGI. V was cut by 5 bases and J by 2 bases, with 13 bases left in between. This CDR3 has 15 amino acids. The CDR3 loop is CASSPAGTAYNEQFF. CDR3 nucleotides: TGTGCCAGCAGTCCGGCCGGGACTGCCTACAATGAGCAGTTCTTC.

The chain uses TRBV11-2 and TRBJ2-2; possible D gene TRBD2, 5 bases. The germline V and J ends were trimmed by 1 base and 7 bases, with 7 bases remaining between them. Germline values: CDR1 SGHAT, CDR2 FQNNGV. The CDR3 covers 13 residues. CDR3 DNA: TGTGCCAGCAGCTTAGGGAGGCGCGGGGAGCTGTTTTTT. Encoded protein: CASSLGRRGELFF.

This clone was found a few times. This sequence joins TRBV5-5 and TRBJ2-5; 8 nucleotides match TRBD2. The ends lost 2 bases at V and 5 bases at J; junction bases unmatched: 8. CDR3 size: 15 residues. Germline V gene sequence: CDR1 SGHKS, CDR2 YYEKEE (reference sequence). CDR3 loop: CASSFRGLVTETQYF. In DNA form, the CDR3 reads TGTGCCAGCAGCTTTAGGGGACTAGTAACGGAGACCCAGTACTTC. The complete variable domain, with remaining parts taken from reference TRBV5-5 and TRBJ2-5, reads DAGVTQSPTHLIKTRGQQVTLRCSPISGHKSVSWYQQVLGQGPQFIFQYYEKEERGRGNFPDRFSARQFPNYSSELNVNALLLGDSALYLCASSFRGLVTETQYFGPGTRLLVL.

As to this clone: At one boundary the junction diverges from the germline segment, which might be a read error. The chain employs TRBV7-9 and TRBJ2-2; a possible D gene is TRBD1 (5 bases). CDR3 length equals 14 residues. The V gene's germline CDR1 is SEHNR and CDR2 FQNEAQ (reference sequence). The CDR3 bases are TGTGCCAGCAGCTTAGAGGGGAACGCCGGGGAGCTGTTTTTT. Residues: CASSLEGNAGELFF.

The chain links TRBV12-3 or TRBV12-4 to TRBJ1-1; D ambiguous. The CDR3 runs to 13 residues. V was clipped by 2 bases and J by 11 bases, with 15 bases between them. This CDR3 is CASSLNLHSRAFF. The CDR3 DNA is TGTGCCAGCAGTTTAAACCTTCACTCCCGGGCTTTCTTT.

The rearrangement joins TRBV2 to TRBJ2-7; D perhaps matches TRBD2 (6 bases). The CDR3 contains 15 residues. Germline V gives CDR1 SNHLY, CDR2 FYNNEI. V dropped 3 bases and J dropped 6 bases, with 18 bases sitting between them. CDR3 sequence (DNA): TGTGCCAGCAGTGATGGGGGGAGGCATCCGGCCGAGCAGTACTTC. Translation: CASSDGGRHPAEQYF. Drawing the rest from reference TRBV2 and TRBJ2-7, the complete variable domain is EPEVTQTPSHQVTQMGQEVILRCVPISNHLYFYWYRQILGQKVEFLVSFYNNEISEKSEIFDDQFSVERPDGSNFTLKIRSTKLEDSAMYFCASSDGGRHPAEQYFGPGTRLTVT.